This T cell receptor (beta chain) was sequenced during a study of T cell responses to AZD1222 COVID-19 vaccine. Study results and limitations: An increase in Spike-specific TCR breadth and depth was observed after two AZD1222 doses.

The method was immunoSEQ multiplex PCR; TCRdb's version includes in-frame clones alone and lacks a portion of them. The table records 100,000 to 150,000 clones, 80% to 95% of them present only once. Looked up from germline, CDR1 is LNHDA and CDR2 is SQIVND (reference sequence). V was cut by 3 bases and J by 2 bases, with 11 bases left in between. The CDR3 is 15 residues long. As concerns this clone: Its matching antigen is unknown.

The chain uses TRBV19 and TRBJ1-5; the D gene is possibly TRBD1 (5 bases). The source was peripheral blood, collected on day 0 of MenACWY control vaccination. The receptor comes from an adult in good health. Here the CDR3 DNA reads TGTGCCAGTAGTATCAACCTAGGGGGCAATCAGCCCCAGCATTTT. Its protein is CASSINLGGNQPQHF.